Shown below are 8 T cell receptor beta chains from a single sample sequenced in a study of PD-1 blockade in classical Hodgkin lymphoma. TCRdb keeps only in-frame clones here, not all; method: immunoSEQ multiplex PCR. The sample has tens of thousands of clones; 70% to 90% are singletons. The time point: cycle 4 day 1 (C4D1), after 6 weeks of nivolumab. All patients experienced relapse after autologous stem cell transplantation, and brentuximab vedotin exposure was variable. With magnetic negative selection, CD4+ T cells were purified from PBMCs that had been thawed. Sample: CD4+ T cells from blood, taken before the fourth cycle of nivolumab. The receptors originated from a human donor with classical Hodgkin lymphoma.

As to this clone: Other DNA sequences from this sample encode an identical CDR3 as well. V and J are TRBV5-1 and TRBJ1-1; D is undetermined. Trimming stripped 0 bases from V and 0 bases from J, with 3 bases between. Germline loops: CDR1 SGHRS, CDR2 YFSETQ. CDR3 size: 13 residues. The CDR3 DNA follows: TGCGCCAGCAGCTTGGTGGTGAACACTGAAGCTTTCTTT. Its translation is CASSLVVNTEAFF.

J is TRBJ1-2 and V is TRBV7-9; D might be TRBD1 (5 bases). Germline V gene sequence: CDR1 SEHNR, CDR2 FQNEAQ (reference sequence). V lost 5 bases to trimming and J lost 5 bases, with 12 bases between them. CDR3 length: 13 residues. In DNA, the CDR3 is TGTGCCAGCAGCCAGGCAGGGTCGTATGGCTACACCTTC. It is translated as CASSQAGSYGYTF.

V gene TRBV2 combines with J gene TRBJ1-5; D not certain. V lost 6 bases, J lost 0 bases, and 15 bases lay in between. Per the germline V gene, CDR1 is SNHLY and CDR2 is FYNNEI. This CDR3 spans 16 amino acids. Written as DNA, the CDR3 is TGTGCCAGCAGACATGAGAGGGTCTATAGCAATCAGCCCCAGCATTTT. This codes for CASRHERVYSNQPQHF.

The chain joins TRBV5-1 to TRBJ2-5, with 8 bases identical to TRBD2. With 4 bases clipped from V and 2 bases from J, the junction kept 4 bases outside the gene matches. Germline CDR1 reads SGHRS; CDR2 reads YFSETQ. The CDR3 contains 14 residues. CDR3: CASSVASGQETQYF. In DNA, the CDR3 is TGCGCCAGCAGCGTAGCTAGCGGGCAAGAGACCCAGTACTTC.

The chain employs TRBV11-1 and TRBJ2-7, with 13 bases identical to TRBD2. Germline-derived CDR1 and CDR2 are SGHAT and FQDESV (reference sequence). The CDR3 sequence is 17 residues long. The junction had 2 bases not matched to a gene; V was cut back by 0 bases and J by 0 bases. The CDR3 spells CASSLAGLAGASYEQYF. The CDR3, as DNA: TGTGCCAGCAGCTTAGCAGGACTAGCGGGGGCCTCCTACGAGCAGTACTTC.

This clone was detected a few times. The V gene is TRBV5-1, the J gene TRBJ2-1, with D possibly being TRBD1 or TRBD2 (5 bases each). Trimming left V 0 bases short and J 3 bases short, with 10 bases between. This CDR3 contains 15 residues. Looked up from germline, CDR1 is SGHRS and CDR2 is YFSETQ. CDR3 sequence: CASSLAVGDYNEQFF. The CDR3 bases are TGCGCCAGCAGCTTGGCCGTGGGGGACTACAATGAGCAGTTCTTC.

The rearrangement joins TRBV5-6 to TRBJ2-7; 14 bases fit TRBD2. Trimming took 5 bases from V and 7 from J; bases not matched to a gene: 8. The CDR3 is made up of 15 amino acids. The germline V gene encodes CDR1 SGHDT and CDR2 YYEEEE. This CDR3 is CASRFGLAGGREQYF. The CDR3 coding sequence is TGTGCCAGCAGATTCGGACTAGCGGGGGGTCGGGAGCAGTACTTC.

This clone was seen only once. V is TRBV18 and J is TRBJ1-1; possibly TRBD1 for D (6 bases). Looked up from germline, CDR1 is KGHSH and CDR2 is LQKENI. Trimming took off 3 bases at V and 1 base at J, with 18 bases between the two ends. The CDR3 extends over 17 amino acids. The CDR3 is CASSPPLGGRGNTEAFF. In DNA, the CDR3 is TGTGCCAGCTCACCGCCCCTCGGGGGCAGGGGGAACACTGAAGCTTTCTTT.